The sequence of this TCR beta chain was determined in a study of cytomegalovirus exposure and HLA in healthy donors (dated by TCRdb to 2015 to 2018). About the full investigation: An earlier analysis of about 530 of the donors reported 276 Gb of sequence data and 100 million to 120 million unique TCR beta sequences obtained from approximately 180 million T cells. An early release that covered about 600 HLA-typed donors contained 250 to 350 gigabases of sequencing data and tens of millions of unique TCR sequences. Of the roughly 400 genotyped donors, about 80% fell in the genetic ancestry cluster associated with self-reported Caucasian donors. The study aimed to test whether signatures of past pathogen exposure could be identified by cataloging public T cell receptors. The study profiled the T cell repertoires of 666 subjects by immunosequencing and related them to cytomegalovirus serostatus. In addition to the first cohort of hundreds of subjects, a separate validation cohort of under 150 different subjects was used. High-throughput TCR immunosequencing, statistical association of individual TCRs with disease status, and machine learning were combined to predict cytomegalovirus infection status. A later analysis re-examined previously published TCR beta repertoires from hundreds of donors and added high-resolution HLA genotyping to investigate patterns of TCR occurrence. In the later analysis, no new phenotypic data were used to find candidate immune exposures; instead, reliance was placed on TCR beta sequences and their occurrence across donors. To decide whether each TCR beta V gene segment behaved as functional or pseudogenic, an earlier analysis of approximately 620 of the donors relied on high-throughput TCR beta sequencing. Donor age, sex, ethnicity and CMV serostatus were collected together with the repertoire data. Genome-wide SNP genotypes for about 60% of the 666 donors were used in a later genetic analysis, which treated that subset as a discovery cohort. All discovery cohort repertoires had been generated using a single sequencing platform. HLA typing included class I and class II loci at four-digit resolution. The number of typed donors differed by locus: about 629-630 for A, B, C, DRB1 and DQB1; 500 to 550 for DQA1; approximately 600 for DPA1; and around 470 for DPB1. Five DR-DQ haplotypes were handled as single units for association and clustering because linkage in the cohort was strong. Among several hundred genotyped donors of the cohort, an average of roughly 230,000 unique TCR beta nucleotide sequences was sequenced per donor, of which roughly 18% were non-productive. The paper's findings and limits, for the study overall: Compared with equally common non-associated chains, HLA-associated TCR beta chains in a later analysis were more clonally expanded and had lower generation probabilities. V-gene and J-gene trimming of TCR beta chains was associated with a missense DCLRE1C variant in a later genetic analysis, and the association was replicated in an independent cohort. Compared with the 666-donor mean, donors in an Asian-associated ancestry cluster had fewer N-insertions in productive TCRs, according to a later genetic analysis. When HLA alleles, especially DR and DQ, strongly co-occurred, attributing TCR associations to individual alleles was difficult. The only immune exposure information available for the cohort was CMV serostatus. This cohort had only TCR beta chains sequenced, and the lack of alpha or paired-chain data limited which features could be detected. According to a later analysis, TCR association rates differed among HLA loci, with DRB1 alleles showing the most associated TCRs and HLA-C alleles showing the fewest. Because the 87-base-pair reads could not distinguish some IMGT-functional V segments, including TRBV6-2 and TRBV6-3, those segments were excluded. A cluster of highly shared sequence variants was judged likely to represent a technical artifact of the sequencing pipeline. HLA typing was unavailable for some donors at each locus, so association tests used only the typed subset. The classifier was reported to diagnose cytomegalovirus status with high specificity and sensitivity in both the original cohort and the validation cohort. In vitro tests confirmed that a few of the cytomegalovirus-associated TCR beta chains recognize cytomegalovirus antigens. Most TCR sequences were observed very rarely across donors, whereas some public TCRs were present in many individuals. In an earlier analysis of some 500 of the donors, most TCR beta V segments appeared in productive rearrangements about 90% or about 30% of the time, broadly matching IMGT annotations. A further reported finding was that TCR beta sequences accurately predicted the HLA-A and HLA-B alleles for most subjects in the first cohort. A total of 164 TCR beta chains were listed by the study as associated with cytomegalovirus. The authors suggested that the approach could potentially be extended to other disease states and immunological phenotypes. The presence/absence analyses assumed that sequencing depth was roughly uniform across donors, and that assumption may not be true. In a later analysis, most CMV-associated TCR beta chains were found to appear HLA-restricted, with HLA associations seemingly driven largely by CMV exposure. A later analysis reported that several top co-occurrence clusters appeared linked to parvovirus B19, influenza, CMV and Epstein-Barr virus. Specific HLA alleles were associated with 18,000 or so TCR beta sequences at a false discovery rate of 0.05 in a later analysis. Linkage disequilibrium might explain the correlated functional status among segregating V segments, but an unknown experimental factor could not be ruled out. Roughly 15 rarely observed V segments, including chromosome 9 orphons, were excluded from the earlier analysis of 550 to 700 of the donors because counts were too low.

The trim is 5 bases for V and 7 bases for J, with a gap of 20 bases between the germline ends. Based on the germline V gene, the CDR1 and CDR2 sequences are SGHTA and FQGTGA. Inclusive of the bounding cysteine and phenylalanine, the CDR3 is 16 residues long. The entry retains the CDR3 DNA only, 48 bases that are in frame from base 1. Libraries were prepared through the immunoSEQ multiplex PCR assay. A mixture of 60 forward primers for TCR Vbeta segments and 13 reverse primers for TCR Jbeta segments was used in the multiplex PCR. Amplification of the CDR3 region of rearranged TCR beta genes was performed with a multiplex PCR assay on genomic DNA. The amplified TCR beta libraries were sequenced on the Illumina HiSeq System as 87-base-pair reads. Processing in the source paper ran as follows. A later analysis tallied some 79 million unique TCR beta chains across the 666 repertoires, and some 10 million of those chains were shared by two or more donors. To remove PCR and sequencing errors, raw reads were error-corrected and collapsed into unique sequences using a nearest-neighbor algorithm that merged closely related sequences. Alignment of CDR3 sequences to IMGT reference sequences was used to assign V, D and J gene segments. For a sequence to be retained, a match of at least six nucleotides was required to both a V gene segment and a J gene segment. Rearrangements were classified as productive when the CDR3 lacked stop codons and remained in frame with V and J, and all other rearrangements were classified as non-productive. CDR3 was defined by IMGT convention, running from the second conserved V-encoded cysteine to the conserved J-encoded phenylalanine. The earlier analysis of around 640 of the donors excluded sequences that lacked an unambiguous match to a single V gene segment. An earlier analysis of several hundred of the donors called V segments functional above 56.7% productive rearrangements and segregating when the between-donor standard deviation exceeded 5%. A statistical classification framework was developed to diagnose cytomegalovirus status using the catalog of TCR beta chain sequences. In a later analysis, V and J genes were assigned by comparing TCR nucleotide sequences against IMGT/GENE-DB human TR gene sequences. In a later analysis, CDR3 sequences and most-parsimonious VDJ recombination scenarios were assigned using the TCRdist pipeline. A later analysis defined each TCR beta chain by its CDR3 amino acid sequence plus V-gene family, and excluded reads lacking a unique V-gene family. In a later analysis, a few hundred highly shared, low-generation-probability nucleotide sequences were removed to address suspected cross-contamination and a sequencing artifact. A later analysis calculated a clonal expansion index for each public chain from normalized within-repertoire ranks of inferred template counts. Generation probabilities in a later analysis came from a VDJ recombination model fitted to out-of-frame rearrangements, and those results were checked against IGoR. In a later analysis, TCR-TCR, TCR-HLA and TCR-CMV co-occurrence was scored with hypergeometric tests, and a repertoire-size bias correction was applied to TCR pairs. To estimate false discovery rates, a later analysis permuted the HLA or CMV assignments 20 times. In a later analysis, co-occurring TCRs were grouped using DBSCAN, with TCRdist sequence similarity added in when clustering inside HLA-allele-positive subsets. Repertoires with fewer than 30,000 or more than 120,000 public chains were left out of co-occurrence clustering, as were five repertoires with anomalous nucleotide sharing. TCRdb re-hosts the immuneACCESS table, in-frame sequences only. Its copies lack some clones; in the studies checked, an unresolved V gene accounts for under half of them, and the cause for the rest is not known. The DNA was the basis for D and trimming; V, J and clone size are from that table. Here the sample has around 110,000 clones; about 70% occur a single time. The ten largest make up approximately 2.8% of the sample.

The cohort consisted of 666 healthy bone marrow donors. Cohort members were all nominally healthy when sampled, although unrecorded immune exposures were likely present. The donor was CMV seronegative and was included in the group of hundreds of seronegative cohort members. A peripheral blood sample was collected from each donor, and TCR beta sequencing was performed on peripheral blood mononuclear cells. Genomic DNA was extracted from the blood cell samples with the Qiagen DNeasy Blood Extraction Kit. Comments on this clone: Its antigen is unknown. Qualities for individual bases were not recorded, and no much larger clone is one base off.

The chain employs TRBV7-3 and TRBJ2-2; TRBD2 is a possible D gene, resting on 6 matching bases. This TCR was sampled from a female donor in good health and CMV-seronegative. Material: PBMCs. The CDR3 protein: CASSPRAGKYGGELFF. The nucleotides read TGTGCCAGCAGCCCTAGAGCGGGCAAATACGGCGGGGAGCTGTTTTTT.